In its sample, the clone carrying this T cell receptor (beta chain) was seen many times. The target antigen is unknown. The data stem from a study of T cells in Graves' hyperthyroidism and ophthalmopathy. TCR beta CDR3 regions were amplified from RNA transcripts. In the first-round RT-PCR of the TCR CDR3, the HTBI primer set was used. MiXCR, run by TCRdb on the multiplex PCR reads, gives a single entry per CDR3 protein. The sample records around 610,000 distinct CDR3 sequences, approximately 14% being singletons. The study's findings and limits: Blood also showed most of the thyroid clonotypes that were expanded above 0.001. Model output signaled ophthalmopathy a median roughly 6.5 months ahead of onset.

Diagnoses used clinical symptoms, serum thyroxine and TRAb, thyroid ultrasound and orbital computed tomography. Losses at the gene ends were 6 bases for V and 2 bases for J; bases not matched to a gene: 3. This CDR3 is 13 amino acids long. The chain has TRBV12-3 or TRBV12-4 and TRBJ1-2; 7 nucleotides align to TRBD1. The clonotype comes from a woman in her forties with Graves' ophthalmopathy. The specimen sequenced was blood. CDR3 sequence reads: CASSKGQNYGYTF. CDR3 DNA sequence: TGTGCCAGCAGCAAGGGACAGAACTATGGCTACACCTTC.